These 30 T cell receptor beta chains were all obtained from the same sample, sequenced in a study of T-cell memory formation after mild COVID-19. TCRdb re-derived calls from the 5' RACE reads in MiXCR, one entry per CDR3 protein. The sample lists about 360,000 distinct CDR3 sequences, around 14% occurring once. What was sequenced was PBMCs or a T cell subset sorted from them (not recorded which). Receptors were obtained from a man between 18 and 35 years old who had mild COVID-19 (a few samples of this study predate the infection). Cell type and time point are not known.

This clonotype was seen at least ten times. This rearrangement joins TRBV20-1 to TRBJ1-2; D unclear. Deletions cut 5 bases from V and 3 bases from J, with 7 bases between. This CDR3 has 11 amino acids. CDR1 DFQATT and CDR2 SNEGSKA come from the germline V gene (reference sequence). The CDR3 sequence: CSAPRDYGYTF. CDR3 bases: TGCAGTGCTCCCCGGGACTATGGCTACACCTTC.

V gene TRBV5-6 combines with J gene TRBJ1-1; no definite D call. Germline V gene data show CDR1 as SGHDT and CDR2 as YYEEEE. V was clipped by 0 bases and J by 7 bases, with 13 bases between them. The CDR3 spans 14 residues. The CDR3 nucleotides are TGTGCCAGCAGCTTGGGAGAGTGGGGAGGTGAAGCTTTCTTT. Its translation: CASSLGEWGGEAFF.

This sequence joins TRBV7-9 and TRBJ2-5; no clear D gene. The CDR3 is 16 amino acids. The V gene's germline CDR1 is SEHNR and CDR2 FQNEAQ (reference sequence). V lost 0 bases and J lost 2, with 13 bases in between. For the CDR3, the DNA is TGTGCCAGCAGCTTAGCTGTCGGAACCTTTCAAGAGACCCAGTACTTC. Encoded protein: CASSLAVGTFQETQYF.

This clonotype was seen a few times. The V gene is TRBV4-2, the J gene TRBJ2-5; the D gene could be TRBD1 or TRBD2 (5 bases each). CDR1 and CDR2 from the germline V gene are LGHNA and YNFKEQ. This CDR3 has 14 residues. With 1 base removed from V and 5 bases from J, the gap between germline ends came to 11 bases. The CDR3 loop is CASSQAGLGETQYF. CDR3 bases: TGTGCCAGCAGCCAAGCGGGGCTAGGGGAGACCCAGTACTTC.

The rearrangement uses TRBV5-4 and TRBJ2-2; the D is unclear. V lost 4 bases, J lost 4 bases, and 14 bases lay in between. CDR3 size: 15 residues. Germline values: CDR1 SGHNT, CDR2 YYREEE (reference sequence). CDR3 bases: TGTGCCAGCAGCCTAAGCGCGATGGTCACCGGGGAGCTGTTTTTT. This encodes CASSLSAMVTGELFF.

The chain combines TRBV12-3 or TRBV12-4 with TRBJ1-2, with a weak D call TRBD1 (5 bases). The germline V and J ends were trimmed by 3 bases and 6 bases, with 14 bases remaining between them. The CDR3 is 14 amino acids. The DNA for the CDR3 is TGTGCCAGCAGTTTCGGGGCCCCCTCAAATGGCTACACCTTC. Protein product: CASSFGAPSNGYTF.

This clonotype was seen a few times. The chain combines TRBV7-9 with TRBJ1-3, with D uncertain. Germline lookup yields CDR1 SEHNR and CDR2 FQNEAQ (reference sequence). Trimming took 6 bases from V and 8 from J, leaving 20 bases between them. CDR3 size: 15 residues. Here the CDR3 reads CASSLRSPRVDTIYF. In DNA, the CDR3 is TGTGCCAGCAGTCTACGGTCCCCCCGGGTAGACACCATATATTTT.

In its sample, this clonotype was seen a few times. The chain recombines TRBV5-5 with TRBJ2-7; unclear D gene. The germline V gene encodes CDR1 SGHKS and CDR2 YYEKEE (reference sequence). Trimming removed 1 base from V and 0 bases from J, with 11 bases in between. This CDR3 has 15 residues. This chain's CDR3 is CASSLLTQPSYEQYV. CDR3 sequence (DNA): TGTGCCAGCAGCTTGTTAACCCAGCCCTCCTACGAGCAGTACGTC.

This clonotype has more than one count but fewer than ten. V is TRBV18 and J is TRBJ1-1, with D possibly being TRBD1 (5 bases). The CDR3 is 15 residues long. Germline assignment: CDR1 KGHSH and CDR2 LQKENI. V gave up 3 bases and J gave up 5 bases, with 16 bases separating them. CDR3 region: CASSPSTGVGTEAFF. The CDR3 DNA follows: TGTGCCAGCTCACCGTCCACGGGGGTGGGGACTGAAGCTTTCTTT.

J is TRBJ2-1 and V is TRBV5-1, with 10 bases lining up with TRBD2. CDR1 is SGHRS and CDR2 is YFSETQ in the germline V gene. Losses at the gene ends were 4 bases for V and 6 bases for J; bases not matched to a gene: 7. This CDR3 is built from 15 residues. CDR3 nucleotide sequence: TGCGCCAGCAGCGAACCTCTAGCGGGGGTCAATGAGCAGTTCTTC. Translation: CASSEPLAGVNEQFF.

This clonotype occurred many times. The chain uses TRBV7-9 and TRBJ2-1; 8 nucleotides match TRBD2. CDR3 length: 13 residues. Germline CDR1 is SEHNR and CDR2 is FQNEAQ (reference sequence). With V trimmed by 6 bases and J by 4 bases, 2 bases remained unmatched. CDR3 in DNA: TGTGCCAGCAGACTAGCGGAATACAATGAGCAGTTCTTC. Protein product: CASRLAEYNEQFF.

This clonotype was picked up a small number of times. The chain couples TRBV2 to TRBJ2-5; TRBD1 is a possible D gene (6 bases). CDR1 and CDR2 (germline): SNHLY, FYNNEI. The CDR3 length is 13 residues. V dropped 10 bases and J dropped 3 bases, with 15 bases sitting between them. The CDR3, as DNA: TGTGCCACCGGGATGTCAGGGGAAGAGACCCAGTACTTC. It is translated as CATGMSGEETQYF. The entire variable domain, with the rest obtained from reference TRBV2 and TRBJ2-5, is as follows: EPEVTQTPSHQVTQMGQEVILRCVPISNHLYFYWYRQILGQKVEFLVSFYNNEISEKSEIFDDQFSVERPDGSNFTLKIRSTKLEDSAMYFCATGMSGEETQYFGPGTRLLVL.

The CDR3 here is CASSLGPSSYEQYV. In DNA form, the CDR3 reads TGTGCCAGCAGCTTAGGGCCTAGCTCCTACGAGCAGTACGTC. This chain uses TRBV3-1 with TRBJ2-7, with unresolved D. V dropped 5 bases and J dropped 0 bases, with 11 bases sitting between them. The CDR3 length is 14 residues. CDR1 is LGHDT and CDR2 is YNNKEL in the germline V gene (reference sequence).

This clonotype was detected many times. This rearrangement joins TRBV12-5 to TRBJ2-3, with D tentatively TRBD1 (6 bases). Between the trimmed V and J ends, which lost 6 bases and 4 bases, there was a span of 11 bases. The CDR3 runs to 13 residues. Germline CDR1 is LGHNT and CDR2 is FRNRAP. The CDR3 DNA reads TGTGCTAGTGGCACTGACAGGTCAGATACGCAGTATTTT. It translates to CASGTDRSDTQYF.

The V and J genes are TRBV5-1 and TRBJ2-1, with D hard to call. There are 15 residues in the CDR3. V lost 0 bases and J 4 bases, leaving 11 bases between the germline ends. Germline CDR1 and CDR2: SGHRS and YFSETQ. Here the CDR3 DNA reads TGCGCCAGCAGCTTGGGAAGGTCCCAGTACAATGAGCAGTTCTTC. Amino acids: CASSLGRSQYNEQFF.

In its sample, this clonotype was seen a few times. V gene TRBV28 combines with J gene TRBJ2-3; 9 bases agree with TRBD2. Germline trimming cut 5 bases from V and 0 bases from J; bases unmatched to any gene: 6. CDR3 length: 16 amino acids. CDR1 and CDR2 from the germline V gene are MDHEN and SYDVKM. The CDR3: CASSVAGALSTDTQYF. In DNA, the CDR3 is TGTGCCAGCAGTGTAGCGGGGGCTCTGAGCACAGATACGCAGTATTTT.

This clonotype was recorded many times. The gene calls are TRBV5-6 and TRBJ2-7; TRBD1 is a possible D gene (6 bases). With 0 bases removed from V and 2 bases from J, the gap between germline ends came to 6 bases. This CDR3 comprises 13 residues. CDR1 SGHDT and CDR2 YYEEEE come from the germline V gene. The DNA of the CDR3 is TGTGCCAGCAGCTTGGACAGGGCCTACGAGCAGTACGTC. Amino acids: CASSLDRAYEQYV.

V and J are TRBV5-1 and TRBJ1-4, with 7 bases fitting TRBD1. Germline V gene data show CDR1 as SGHRS and CDR2 as YFSETQ. This CDR3 is built from 15 residues. V was clipped by 2 bases and J by 0 bases; unmatched bases: 1. This CDR3 is CASSFGTATNEKLFF. The CDR3 DNA follows: TGCGCCAGCAGCTTCGGGACAGCAACTAATGAAAAACTGTTTTTT.

This rearrangement joins TRBV19 to TRBJ1-2; D might be TRBD1 (6 bases). V lost 3 bases and J lost 5, with 22 bases in between. Per germline, CDR1 LNHDA and CDR2 SQIVND (reference sequence). This CDR3 spans 17 amino acids. CDR3 bases: TGTGCCAGTAGTATCTCCGGGGGCGAGGGGATAGCGTATGGCTACACCTTC. Amino acids: CASSISGGEGIAYGYTF. The full variable domain, in which reference TRBV19 and TRBJ1-2 provide the parts outside the CDR3, is DGGITQSPKYLFRKEGQNVTLSCEQNLNHDAMYWYRQDPGQGLRLIYYSQIVNDFQKGDIAEGYSVSREKKESFPLTVTSAQKNPTAFYLCASSISGGEGIAYGYTFGSGTRLTVV.

This clonotype was seen more than once but under ten times. V usage is TRBV6-2 or TRBV6-3 and J usage is TRBJ1-5; tentatively, D is TRBD1 (6 bases). The CDR3 runs 15 residues. The germline gives CDR1 MNHEY, CDR2 SVGEGT. V was cut by 2 bases and J by 7 bases, with 15 bases left in between. CDR3 DNA sequence: TGTGCCAGCAGTTACCTCTCGGCAGGGGAACAGCCCCAGCATTTT. Translated: CASSYLSAGEQPQHF.

The V and J genes are TRBV6-2 or TRBV6-3 and TRBJ2-5; tentatively, D is TRBD1 (5 bases). The CDR3 has 14 residues. Trimming removed 0 bases from V and 3 bases from J, with 8 bases in between. CDR1 and CDR2 (germline): MNHEY, SVGEGT. In DNA form, the CDR3 reads TGTGCCAGCAGTTACTCGATAGGGGAAGAGACCCAGTACTTC. Amino acids: CASSYSIGEETQYF.

The chain carries TRBV4-1 and TRBJ2-7; 7 bases line up with TRBD1. Looked up from germline, CDR1 is MGHRA and CDR2 is YSYEKL. Unmatched junction bases numbered 8, after V lost 0 bases and J lost 6 bases. The CDR3 is 15 amino acids. The CDR3 bases are TGCGCCAGCAGCCAAGATCGCACAGGGGTGCTCGAGCAGTACTTC. This gives the protein CASSQDRTGVLEQYF.

In this sample, this clonotype turned up a few times. The chain carries TRBV6-5 and TRBJ2-5; possibly TRBD1 or TRBD2 for D (5 bases each). Trimming cost V 6 bases and J 3 bases, with 17 bases left between them. Looked up from germline, CDR1 is MNHEY and CDR2 is SVGAGI. The CDR3 runs to 15 residues. The CDR3 DNA reads TGTGCCAGCAGCCGTCCCGGGACGGGGAAAGAGACCCAGTACTTC. Its translation: CASSRPGTGKETQYF.

This clonotype came up a few times. The chain employs TRBV2 and TRBJ2-1, with TRBD2 matching over 9 bases. The V gene's germline CDR1 is SNHLY and CDR2 FYNNEI. The trim removed 4 bases at V and 8 bases at J, leaving 9 bases unmatched. The CDR3 is 15 amino acids. This CDR3 is CASSVPRGGLDEQFF. Written as DNA, the CDR3 is TGTGCCAGCAGTGTCCCGCGGGGGGGCCTTGATGAGCAGTTCTTC.

This clonotype was observed a handful of times. The genes are TRBV19 and TRBJ2-3, with D perhaps given as TRBD1 or TRBD2 (6 bases each). The CDR3 contains 15 residues. Germline V gene lookup returns CDR1 LNHDA and CDR2 SQIVND (reference sequence). V lost 6 bases to trimming and J lost 0 bases, with 13 bases between them. DNA for the CDR3: TGTGCCAGTAGATGGGGGGCTAAAAGCACAGATACGCAGTATTTT. The encoded protein is CASRWGAKSTDTQYF.

The chain is built from TRBV11-1 and TRBJ2-7, with D perhaps being TRBD1 or TRBD2 (6 bases each). Germline V gene lookup returns CDR1 SGHAT and CDR2 FQDESV (reference sequence). V was trimmed by 5 bases and J by 2 bases, leaving 13 bases between them. The CDR3 is made up of 14 amino acids. CDR3 in amino acids: CASSPRGVAYEQYF. The CDR3 nucleotides read TGTGCCAGCAGCCCGAGGGGGGTCGCCTACGAGCAGTACTTC.

This clonotype was seen repeatedly, ten times or more. The chain employs TRBV7-9 and TRBJ2-7; 8 positions agree with TRBD2. Germline loops: CDR1 SEHNR, CDR2 FQNEAQ (reference sequence). The CDR3 runs to 16 residues. The trim removed 5 bases at V and 4 bases at J, leaving 13 bases unmatched. The CDR3 here is CASSLQHGGGTYEQYF. The CDR3 DNA reads as TGTGCCAGCAGCCTCCAGCACGGCGGGGGGACGTACGAGCAGTACTTC.

On this clonotype: A read error may produce the germline difference seen at one junction end. J is TRBJ2-1 and V is TRBV20-1; tentative D call: TRBD2 (6 bases). CDR1 is DFQATT and CDR2 is SNEGSKA in the germline V gene (reference sequence). The CDR3 loop spans 10 amino acids. The CDR3 region is CSAPAGTARF. CDR3 nucleotides: TGCAGTGCTCCCGCCGGGACTGCCCGCTTC.

V is TRBV5-1 and J is TRBJ2-4; TRBD1 might be the D (6 bases). The CDR3 consists of 12 residues. Trimming left V 4 bases short and J 9 bases short, with 11 bases between. Per germline, CDR1 SGHRS and CDR2 YFSETQ. CDR3 sequence: CASSERGGIQYF. CDR3 in DNA: TGCGCCAGCAGCGAACGAGGGGGCATTCAGTACTTC.

The V call is TRBV3-1, the J call TRBJ2-7, with D unresolved. Germline assignment: CDR1 LGHDT and CDR2 YNNKEL (reference sequence). The V gene lost 4 bases and the J gene lost 3 bases, with 22 bases spanning the gap. This CDR3 is built from 17 residues. The CDR3 DNA reads TGTGCCAGCAGCCTCCCAGCCGCCAGACGGCTCTTCTACGAGCAGTACGTC. It yields the protein CASSLPAARRLFYEQYV.